This T cell receptor beta chain was sequenced during a study of shared clonotypes between healthy human individuals. Assay used: immunoSEQ multiplex PCR; TCRdb lists only in-frame clones, some missing. The table has roughly 2,000,000 clones, about 95% seen once. The CDR3 has 15 amino acids. Germline loops: CDR1 SGHAT, CDR2 FQNNGV. The ends lost 8 bases at V and 4 bases at J; junction bases unmatched: 11. Study-wide points: Apart from blood, nothing was sampled; tissue repertoires likely differ.

Worth noting for this clone: As yet, its antigen is unknown.

Cells designated naive CD8 were CD45RO-negative and were positively selected for CCR7, with terminally differentiated effector memory CD45RA+ cells excluded. The TCR sequence derives from a man between 18 and 29 years old in good health. The chain combines TRBV11-2 with TRBJ1-2; 9 bases line up with TRBD1. Sequencing used naive CD8+ T cells sorted from blood. The CDR3 DNA sequence: TGTGCCAGCTCATTCTCACAGGGGGCTGGCTATGGCTACACCTTC. It is translated as CASSFSQGAGYGYTF.